This T cell receptor (beta chain) was recorded in a study of blood T cells in healthy people across ages. The authors ran a second PCR of about 6 to 12 cycles using a sample-barcoded 5' primer and a J-beta primer mix. One entry per CDR3 protein, called by TCRdb with MiXCR from the 5' RACE reads. The table includes about 580,000 distinct CDR3 sequences, about 45% detected once. The junction had 11 bases not matched to a gene; V was cut back by 5 bases and J by 11 bases. The CDR3 has 13 amino acids. Germline V gene lookup returns CDR1 SGHTA and CDR2 FQGNSA. General study results and limits: It was the long-lived donors that had more naive CD4+ cells and higher diversity than aged donors.

Comment on this clonotype: The antigen is undetermined.

This TCR came from a man older than 75 in good health. The chain is built from TRBV7-2 and TRBJ1-1; 7 bases are a match to TRBD1. Sequencing used blood. CDR3: CASSPQGVGHAFF. The CDR3 bases are TGTGCCAGCAGCCCGCAGGGGGTCGGCCATGCTTTCTTT.